This T cell receptor (beta chain) was recovered during a study of blood T cell repertoires in COVID-19. Authors' analysis steps: Amplification of reference gene primers was used by the study to estimate nucleated cell counts. Only in-frame clones appear in the TCRdb table, and some are missing; sequencing was by immunoSEQ multiplex PCR. V and J calls and clone size are as listed in that table; D and trimming were resolved from the DNA. The sample contains some 250,000 clones, 88% of which appear only once. The sequence came from a woman aged 40 to 50 who had recovered from COVID-19. The sequencing sample was made of peripheral blood.

CDR3 protein: CASSFRTSFGDYEQYF. CDR3 bases: TGTGCCAGCAGTTTCAGGACTTCCTTTGGAGACTACGAGCAGTACTTC. V is TRBV6-2 or TRBV6-3 and J is TRBJ2-7; tentatively, D is TRBD2 (5 bases). This CDR3 contains 16 residues. The ends were cut back, 4 bases at V and 3 bases at J, with 19 bases in the middle. Germline CDR1 MNHEY, CDR2 SVGEGT.